This T cell receptor beta chain was retrieved from a study of cytomegalovirus exposure and HLA in healthy donors. Study results and limitations: Reports indicate that TCR beta sequences accurately predicted the HLA-A and HLA-B alleles of most subjects. After further analysis at a later stage, 16,951 TCR beta sequences were associated with HLA alleles at 0.05 false discovery rate.

The PCR ran on 60 Vbeta and 13 Jbeta primers. Sequenced by immunoSEQ multiplex PCR; TCRdb stores in-frame clones only, minus some. This table has approximately 140,000 clones, 70% to 85% appearing once. The length of the CDR3 is 14 residues. With 0 bases removed from V and 6 bases from J, the gap between germline ends came to 10 bases. The germline CDR1 and CDR2 sequences are SGHVS and FNYEAQ. To note about this clone: Its target is unknown.

This rearrangement joins TRBV7-6 to TRBJ2-3, with a possible D match to TRBD2 (6 bases). This TCR derives from a man aged 50-59 years in good health and CMV-seronegative. Source material: PBMCs. The CDR3 is CASSLAGGADTQYF. CDR3 DNA sequence: TGTGCCAGCAGCTTAGCCGGAGGGGCCGATACGCAGTATTTT.